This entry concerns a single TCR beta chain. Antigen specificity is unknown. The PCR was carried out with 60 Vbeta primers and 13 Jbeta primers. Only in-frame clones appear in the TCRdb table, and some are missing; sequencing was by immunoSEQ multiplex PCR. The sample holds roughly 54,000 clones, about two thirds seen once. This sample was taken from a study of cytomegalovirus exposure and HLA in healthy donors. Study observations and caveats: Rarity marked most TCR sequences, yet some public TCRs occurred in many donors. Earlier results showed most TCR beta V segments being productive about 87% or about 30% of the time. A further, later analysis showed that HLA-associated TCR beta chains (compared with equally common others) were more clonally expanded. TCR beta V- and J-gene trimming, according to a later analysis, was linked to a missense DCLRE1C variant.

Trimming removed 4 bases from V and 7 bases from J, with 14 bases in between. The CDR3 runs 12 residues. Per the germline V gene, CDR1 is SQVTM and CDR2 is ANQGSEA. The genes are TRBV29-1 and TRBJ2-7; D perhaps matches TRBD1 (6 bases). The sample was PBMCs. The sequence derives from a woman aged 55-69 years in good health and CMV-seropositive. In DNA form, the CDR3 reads TGCAGCGTTGTATCAGGGGCCCGGGAGCAGTACTTC. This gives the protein CSVVSGAREQYF.